This note documents a single TCR beta chain sequence. This clonotype appeared a few times. Its antigen remains unidentified. Base-call qualities are not available, and no considerably larger clone is one nucleotide away. This entry comes from a study of post-analysis software for immune sequencing data (dated by TCRdb to about 2015). Concerning the study at large: Recorded disease courses included relapsing-remitting, secondary progressive and progressive-relapsing multiple sclerosis, with some patients lacking subtype annotation. The patient repertoires were set against 11 previously published healthy control repertoires from donors whose ages ranged from about 6 to 27 years. A subset of samples was prepared in parallel using single-end sample barcoding, then pooled and co-amplified after Illumina adapter ligation.

What the study reported, not specific to this receptor: Multiple sclerosis patients had significantly lower normalized Chao1 diversity than controls, a result that suggests substantial peripheral T-cell clonal expansion. Patients showed significantly higher frequencies than controls for 4 or 5 TRBV segments, among them TRBV5-6, TRBV5-1 and TRBV20-1. The control group was slightly older than the multiple sclerosis patient group. When samples were clustered directly using the F measure, samples prepared in the same batch co-clustered strongly, which prompted a batch-effect correction.

Receptors were amplified or captured by PCR. The run used an Illumina HiSeq 2500. Unique molecular identifiers were incorporated into TCR beta cDNA libraries to reduce PCR and sequencing biases. Some 500,000 cDNA molecules were obtained per 1 to 10 million input T cells, so each molecule approximated one T cell. The patient libraries were prepared and sequenced using the same protocol as the earlier healthy control dataset. Samples belonging to the same batch were prepared together, multiplexed and sequenced on a shared HiSeq lane. The authors' analysis ran thus. Raw barcoded reads were processed with MIGEC, and single-read molecular identifier groups were discarded before consensus assembly and CDR3 extraction. VDJtools was used for post-analysis of the clonotype tables, and diversity was normalized by down-sampling every dataset to the size of the smallest sample. Repertoire overlap clustering matched CDR3 amino acid but not nucleotide sequences to correct batch-related cross-sample contamination. TCRdb itself trimmed the public reads at Q25 with fastp, ran MiXCR and retained productive beta chains. Identical CDR3 protein sequences are pooled into one entry, listed with their most common genes and DNA. The V and J calls follow TCRdb's processing rather than the paper's. The sample yields hundreds of thousands of distinct CDR3 sequences; approximately 53% were counted once. The ten largest clones represent around 4.5% of the sample.

TCR beta repertoires were profiled from peripheral blood of about a dozen young patients with multiple sclerosis to demonstrate the VDJtools post-analysis software. Multiple sclerosis patients were children and adolescents aged about 6 to 15 years. The CDR3, from cysteine to phenylalanine, totals 14 residues. Only CDR3 DNA remains: 42 bases, in frame from the first base. Looking up the germline V gene yields CDR1 SGHDT and CDR2 YYEEEE. V and J lose 5 bases and 4 bases, and a span of 15 bases separates them. The sequenced material came from blood. The chain is made from TRBV5-6 and TRBJ1-2, with TRBD1 tentatively as D gene (6 bases match). This clonotype was sampled from a girl aged 5-17 years with multiple sclerosis. In nucleotides, the sequence is TGTGCCAGCAGTTCCGGACAGACTTTCTATGGCTACACCTTC. Translated, this gives CASSSGQTFYGYTF. The full variable domain, completed from the reference TRBV5-6 and TRBJ1-2 proteins outside the CDR3, reads DAGVTQSPTHLIKTRGQQVTLRCSPKSGHDTVSWYQQALGQGPQFIFQYYEEEERQRGNFPDRFSGHQFPNYSSELNVNALLLGDSALYLCASSSGQTFYGYTFGSGTRLTVV.